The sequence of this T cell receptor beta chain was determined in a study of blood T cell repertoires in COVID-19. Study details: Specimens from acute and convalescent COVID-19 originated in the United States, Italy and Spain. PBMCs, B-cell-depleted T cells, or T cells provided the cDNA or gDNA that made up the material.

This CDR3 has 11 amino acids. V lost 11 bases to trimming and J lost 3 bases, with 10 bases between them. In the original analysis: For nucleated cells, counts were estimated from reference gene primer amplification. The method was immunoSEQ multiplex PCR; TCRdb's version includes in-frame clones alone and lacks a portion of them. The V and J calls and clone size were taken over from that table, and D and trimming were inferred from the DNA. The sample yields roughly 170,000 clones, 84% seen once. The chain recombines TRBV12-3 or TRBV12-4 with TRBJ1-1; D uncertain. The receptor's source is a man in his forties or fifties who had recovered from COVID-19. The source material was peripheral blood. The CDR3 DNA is TGTGCCCGGCCACGGGACACTGAAGCTTTCTTT. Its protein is CARPRDTEAFF.